The 7 T cell receptor beta chains below come from one sample, sequenced in a study of post-analysis software for immune sequencing data. Study-level results: Roughly 5 TRBV segments occurring more often in patients than controls included TRBV5-6, TRBV5-1 and TRBV20-1.

TCR beta cDNA libraries included unique molecular identifiers. MiXCR was run by TCRdb on the PCR reads, yielding one entry per CDR3 protein. Of under 200,000 distinct CDR3 sequences in the sample, around 30% are singletons; the top ten hold around 3.7%. Their specific antigens are unknown. The sequenced material came from blood. These receptors all stem from a girl aged 2 to 17 with multiple sclerosis.

In this sample, this clonotype turned up a few times. The V and J genes are TRBV14 and TRBJ2-7; D is ambiguous. V was trimmed by 3 bases and J by 1 base, leaving 4 bases between them. CDR3 length: 12 residues. In germline, CDR1 is SGHDN, CDR2 FVKESK. Here the CDR3 DNA reads TGTGCCAGCAGCCAGCAGTCCTACGAGCAGTACTTC. As protein: CASSQQSYEQYF.

The CDR3: CASSFDRDYNEQYF. CDR3 DNA: TGCGCCAGCAGTTTCGACAGGGATTATAACGAGCAGTACTTC. The chain employs TRBV5-1 and TRBJ2-5; 7 positions match TRBD1. The J call may be mistaken, given a closer DNA end match to TRBJ2-7. Germline CDR1 and CDR2: SGHRS and YFSETQ. This CDR3 is built from 14 residues.

This chain links TRBV7-2 with TRBJ1-5; D is unclear. With 1 base removed from V and 0 bases from J, the gap between germline ends came to 4 bases. CDR3 length: 14 amino acids. The V gene's germline CDR1 is SGHTA and CDR2 FQGNSA. CDR3 region: CASSLVSSNQPQHF. The CDR3, as DNA: TGTGCCAGCAGCTTAGTGAGTAGCAATCAGCCCCAGCATTTT.

This clonotype was picked up a small number of times. The chain joins TRBV27 to TRBJ1-1; a possible D gene is TRBD1 (5 bases). Germline values: CDR1 MNHEY, CDR2 SMNVEV (reference sequence). Trimming shortened V by 8 bases and J by 1 base, and 11 bases separated the two germline ends. This CDR3 is 13 amino acids long. DNA for the CDR3: TGTGCCAGCGGGTTTAGGGGGAACACTGAAGCTTTCTTT. Its protein is CASGFRGNTEAFF.

A few counts support this clonotype. The gene calls are TRBV20-1 and TRBJ1-2, with D uncertain. The germline V gene has CDR1 DFQATT and CDR2 SNEGSKA (reference sequence). CDR3 length equals 13 residues. V lost 4 bases, J lost 6 bases, and 15 bases lay in between. The CDR3, as DNA: TGCAGTGCTATCCCTCTCTCGCAGGATGGCTACACCTTC. Protein product: CSAIPLSQDGYTF.

The rearrangement uses TRBV5-1 and TRBJ2-3, with unresolved D. The V and J ends lost 5 bases and 5 bases respectively, with 9 bases between them. The CDR3 is 12 residues long. CDR1 and CDR2 (germline): SGHRS, YFSETQ. The DNA for the CDR3 is TGCGCCAGCAGATGGACGGGAGATACGCAGTATTTT. It codes for CASRWTGDTQYF.

The CDR3 region is CASGRQPSYEQYF. DNA for the CDR3: TGTGCCAGCGGTCGACAGCCTTCCTACGAGCAGTACTTC. V gene TRBV6-2 or TRBV6-3 combines with J gene TRBJ2-7; TRBD1 is a possible D gene (5 bases). V was trimmed by 8 bases and J by 1 base, leaving 12 bases between them. There are 13 residues in the CDR3. Germline CDR1 is MNHEY and CDR2 is SVGEGT.